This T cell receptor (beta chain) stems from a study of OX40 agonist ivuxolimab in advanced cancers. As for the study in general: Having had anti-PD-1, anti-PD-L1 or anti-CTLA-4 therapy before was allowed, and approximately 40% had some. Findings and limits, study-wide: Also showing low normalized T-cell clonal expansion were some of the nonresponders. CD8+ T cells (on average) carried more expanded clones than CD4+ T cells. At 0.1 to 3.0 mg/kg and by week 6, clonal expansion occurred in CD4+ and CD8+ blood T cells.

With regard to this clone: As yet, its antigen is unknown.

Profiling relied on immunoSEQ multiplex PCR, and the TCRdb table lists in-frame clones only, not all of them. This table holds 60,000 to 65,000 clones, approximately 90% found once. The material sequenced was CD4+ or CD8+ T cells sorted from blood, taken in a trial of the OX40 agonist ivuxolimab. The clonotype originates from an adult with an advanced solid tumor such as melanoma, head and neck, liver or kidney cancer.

The CDR3 DNA follows: TGTGCCAGCAGCTTATACCGCTCTGGGGCCAACGTCCTGACTTTC. Translation gives CASSLYRSGANVLTF. The genes are TRBV11-1 and TRBJ2-6, with D uncertain. V dropped 2 bases and J dropped 0 bases, with 5 bases sitting between them. The V gene's germline CDR1 is SGHAT and CDR2 FQDESV (reference sequence). The CDR3 loop spans 15 amino acids.